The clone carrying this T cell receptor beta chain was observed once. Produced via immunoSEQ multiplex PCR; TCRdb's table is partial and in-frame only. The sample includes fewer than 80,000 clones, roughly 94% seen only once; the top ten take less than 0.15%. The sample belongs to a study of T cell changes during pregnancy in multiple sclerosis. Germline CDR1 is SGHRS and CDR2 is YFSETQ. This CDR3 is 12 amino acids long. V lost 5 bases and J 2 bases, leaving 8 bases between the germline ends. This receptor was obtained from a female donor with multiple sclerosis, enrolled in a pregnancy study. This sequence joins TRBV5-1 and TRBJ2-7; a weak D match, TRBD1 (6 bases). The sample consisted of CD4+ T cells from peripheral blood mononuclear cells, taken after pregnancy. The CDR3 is CASSTGPYEQYF. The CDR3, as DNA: TGCGCCAGCAGTACAGGGCCCTACGAGCAGTACTTC.